Below, one T cell receptor beta chain is given with its context. What it binds is unknown. The sample belongs to a study of T cell clusters in autoimmune cytopenias. CDR1 is MNHEY and CDR2 is SMNVEV in the germline V gene (reference sequence). The CDR3 loop spans 14 amino acids. Roughly 40,000 genome equivalents of blood DNA were amplified for TRB. TRB was amplified by touch-down multiplex PCR, primer pools A and B combined. TCRdb derives one entry per CDR3 protein from the multiplex PCR reads, leaving out DNA. The sample data list a few thousand distinct CDR3 sequences. Study-wide findings and caveats: Comparing secondary cytopenia with chronic lymphocytic leukemia showed no cluster-lack signature, apparently masked by lymphoma repertoire.

The same data also went into a second study, on T cell repertoires in aging, cancer and after chemotherapy. From that paper: Compared with age-matched healthy donors, untreated hematological or solid cancer patients showed higher blood TCR clonality.

This chain connects TRBV27 to TRBJ2-4; TCRdb's assignment of TRBD1 cannot be checked, as there is no DNA. Sequencing used peripheral blood. This clonotype was obtained from a human donor in good health. This CDR3 is CARMSSGSENIQYF.